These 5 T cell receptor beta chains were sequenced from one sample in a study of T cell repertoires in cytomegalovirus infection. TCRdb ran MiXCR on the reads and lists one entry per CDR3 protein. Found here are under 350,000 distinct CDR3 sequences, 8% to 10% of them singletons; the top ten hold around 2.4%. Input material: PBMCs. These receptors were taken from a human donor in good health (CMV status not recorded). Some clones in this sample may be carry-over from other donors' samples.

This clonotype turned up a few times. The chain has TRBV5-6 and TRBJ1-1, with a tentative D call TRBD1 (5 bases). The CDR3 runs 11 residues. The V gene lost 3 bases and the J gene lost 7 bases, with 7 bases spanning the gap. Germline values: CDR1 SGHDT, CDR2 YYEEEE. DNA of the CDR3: TGTGCCAGCAGCTACAGGTTTGAAGCTTTCTTT. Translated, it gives CASSYRFEAFF. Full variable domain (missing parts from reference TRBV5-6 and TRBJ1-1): DAGVTQSPTHLIKTRGQQVTLRCSPKSGHDTVSWYQQALGQGPQFIFQYYEEEERQRGNFPDRFSGHQFPNYSSELNVNALLLGDSALYLCASSYRFEAFFGQGTRLTVV.

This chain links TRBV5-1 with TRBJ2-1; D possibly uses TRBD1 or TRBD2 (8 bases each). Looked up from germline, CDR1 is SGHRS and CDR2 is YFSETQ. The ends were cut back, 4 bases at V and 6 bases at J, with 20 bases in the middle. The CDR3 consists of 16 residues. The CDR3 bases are TGCGCCAGCAGCATCCCCAGGGGGCGGGAGGTCAATGAGCAGTTCTTC. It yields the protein CASSIPRGREVNEQFF.

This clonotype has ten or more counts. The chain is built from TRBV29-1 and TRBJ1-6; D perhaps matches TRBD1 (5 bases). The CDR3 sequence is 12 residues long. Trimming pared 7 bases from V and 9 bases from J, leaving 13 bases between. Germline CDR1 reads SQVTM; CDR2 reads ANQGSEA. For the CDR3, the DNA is TGCAGCGCTCGGGGCGGGATTTCACCCCTCCACTTT. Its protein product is CSARGGISPLHF.

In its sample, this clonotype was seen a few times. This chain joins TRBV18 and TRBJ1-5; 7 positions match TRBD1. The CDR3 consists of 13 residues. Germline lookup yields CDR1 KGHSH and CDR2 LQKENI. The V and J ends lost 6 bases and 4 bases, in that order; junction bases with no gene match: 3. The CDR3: CASSGTENQPQHF. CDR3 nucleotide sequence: TGTGCCAGCTCGGGGACAGAAAATCAGCCCCAGCATTTT.

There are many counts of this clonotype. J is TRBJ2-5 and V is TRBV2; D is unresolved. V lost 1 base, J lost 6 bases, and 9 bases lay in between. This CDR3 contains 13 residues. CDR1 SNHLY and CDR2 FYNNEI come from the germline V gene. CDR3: CASSEVSAQTQYF. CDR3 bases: TGTGCCAGCAGTGAAGTCTCGGCGCAGACCCAGTACTTC.